The 10 T cell receptor beta chains presented below share a single source sample, sequenced in a study of blood T cell repertoires in COVID-19. Profiling relied on immunoSEQ multiplex PCR, and the TCRdb table lists in-frame clones only, not all of them. Of about 33,000 clones detected, approximately 89% appear once; the ten largest clones hold 7.3%. The sequenced sample was peripheral blood. Receptor source: a human donor in a cohort sampled during active COVID-19.

The chain carries TRBV5-4 and TRBJ1-2; tentatively, D is TRBD1 (6 bases). V was pared by 4 bases and J by 5 bases, with 15 bases between. In germline, CDR1 is SGHNT, CDR2 YYREEE (reference sequence). The CDR3 sequence is 14 residues long. The DNA of the CDR3 is TGTGCCAGCAGCACCGAGGGGGACCTGTATGGCTACACCTTC. This sequence encodes CASSTEGDLYGYTF.

This clone has a handful of counts. The chain employs TRBV28 and TRBJ2-3; 11 bases agree with TRBD2. The V segment lost 1 base and the J segment 0 bases; nucleotides outside the gene matches: 6. Germline-derived CDR1 and CDR2 are MDHEN and SYDVKM. The CDR3 runs to 18 residues. The CDR3 DNA reads TGTGCCAGCAGTTTATTAGCGGGAGGGCCCTTAAGCACAGATACGCAGTATTTT. Translation: CASSLLAGGPLSTDTQYF.

This chain connects TRBV5-5 to TRBJ2-5, with TRBD1 identical over 8 bases. From germline, CDR1 is SGHKS and CDR2 YYEKEE (reference sequence). V was clipped by 4 bases and J by 2 bases; unmatched bases: 1. The CDR3 runs 13 residues. Written as DNA, the CDR3 is TGTGCCAGCAGCGGGACAGGACAAGAGACCCAGTACTTC. Translating it yields CASSGTGQETQYF. The entire variable domain, with the rest obtained from reference TRBV5-5 and TRBJ2-5, is as follows: DAGVTQSPTHLIKTRGQQVTLRCSPISGHKSVSWYQQVLGQGPQFIFQYYEKEERGRGNFPDRFSARQFPNYSSELNVNALLLGDSALYLCASSGTGQETQYFGPGTRLLVL.

The chain combines TRBV5-1 with TRBJ2-7, with unresolved D. This CDR3 has 15 amino acids. Per germline, CDR1 SGHRS and CDR2 YFSETQ. Trimming took off 1 base at V and 0 bases at J, with 11 bases between the two ends. CDR3 region: CASSLWPGSSYEQYF. The CDR3 DNA is TGCGCCAGCAGCTTGTGGCCTGGTTCCTCCTACGAGCAGTACTTC.

This clone has a single count. A much larger clone lies one base from this, so it may be a read error. The genes are TRBV13 and TRBJ2-7; tentative D call: TRBD2 (5 bases). CDR1 is PRHDT, CDR2 FYEKMQ, per germline (reference sequence). The CDR3 totals 12 residues. CDR3 protein: CVSSGEHGEQYF. CDR3 nucleotide sequence: TGTGTCAGCAGCGGAGAGCACGGCGAGCAGTACTTC.

The chain is built from TRBV5-1 and TRBJ1-6, with 8 bases aligning to TRBD1. Germline CDR1 reads SGHRS; CDR2 reads YFSETQ. After removal of 0 bases from V and 0 bases from J, the junction contained 8 bases not matched to a gene. The CDR3 length is 19 residues. The CDR3 DNA reads TGCGCCAGCAGCTTGGACGGGACAGGCTCGAGCTCCTATAATTCACCCCTCCACTTT. As protein: CASSLDGTGSSSYNSPLHF.

The chain joins TRBV6-5 to TRBJ1-2; D remains unclear. Germline lookup yields CDR1 MNHEY and CDR2 SVGAGI. This CDR3 comprises 16 residues. Trimming left V 0 bases short and J 8 bases short, with 19 bases between. The CDR3 region is CASSYSSGRVIEGYTF. The CDR3 DNA reads TGTGCCAGCAGTTACTCGAGCGGCCGGGTTATCGAGGGCTACACCTTC.

This clone has just a few counts. This chain connects TRBV2 to TRBJ2-2; 12 positions match TRBD2. The CDR3 contains 17 residues. Unmatched junction bases numbered 8, after V lost 7 bases and J lost 2 bases. The germline CDR1 and CDR2 sequences are SNHLY and FYNNEI. The CDR3 DNA reads TGTGCCAGCACCTGGACTAGCGGGGTATCCAACACCGGGGAGCTGTTTTTT. Protein: CASTWTSGVSNTGELFF.

The chain uses TRBV28 and TRBJ2-6, with 7 bases matching TRBD2. Trimming took 3 bases from V and 2 from J; bases not matched to a gene: 4. CDR3 size: 16 residues. The germline V gene has CDR1 MDHEN and CDR2 SYDVKM. The CDR3 DNA follows: TGTGCCAGCAGTTTTGCGCGGGAGCCTGGGGCCAACGTCCTGACTTTC. This translates into CASSFAREPGANVLTF.

This chain links TRBV30 with TRBJ1-2; TRBD1 agrees at 10 bases. Germline V gives CDR1 GTSNPN, CDR2 SVGIG (reference sequence). The CDR3 sequence is 13 residues long. With V trimmed by 8 bases and J by 11 bases, 14 bases remained unmatched. The CDR3, as DNA: TGTGCCCAAGGAGGACAGGGGGGTAGGAGGTACACCTTC. This gives the protein CAQGGQGGRRYTF.